This T cell receptor beta chain comes out of a study of OX40 agonist ivuxolimab in advanced cancers. As for the study in general: Patients receiving dose escalation had hepatocellular carcinoma, melanoma, renal cell or head and neck cancer. General study points: Specificity for antigen went undetermined in the expanded peripheral T cells. Both blood CD4+ and CD8+ T cells showed clonal growth by week 6 at 0.1 to 3.0 mg/kg.

Details on this clone: The antigen is undetermined.

Assay: immunoSEQ multiplex PCR; the TCRdb copy retains only in-frame clones and omits some. The sample holds about 7,000 clones; approximately 80% are singletons and the top ten take 30% to 45%. The sample in question was CD4+ or CD8+ T cells sorted from blood, obtained in a trial of the OX40 agonist ivuxolimab. This clonotype was sampled from an adult with an advanced solid tumor such as melanoma, head and neck, liver or kidney cancer.

CDR3 bases: TGTGCCAGCAGCTTAGACGCAACTGGAAACACCATATATTTT. Translating it yields CASSLDATGNTIYF. The V call is TRBV7-3, the J call TRBJ1-3; D remains unclear. With 2 bases removed from V and 2 bases from J, the gap between germline ends came to 7 bases. CDR3 size: 14 residues. Germline loops: CDR1 SGHTA, CDR2 FQGTGA.